Below, 22 T cell receptor beta chains from the same sample are listed, as sequenced in a study of shared clonotypes between healthy human individuals (dated by TCRdb to about 2020). For the CD8 naive samples, CD45RO-negative cells were positively selected for CCR7, yielding a CD45RA+CCR7+ population from which TemRA cells were excluded. Library prep was done by the immunoSEQ multiplex PCR assay. The immuneACCESS repertoire file appears here via TCRdb, limited to in-frame rearrangements. These files lack a portion of the clones; in checked studies, under half of the deficit traces to unresolved V genes, and the cause of the others is not known. In this sample the table shows about 1.9 million clones, 85% to 95% of which occur a single time. Clones ranked in the top ten supply 1.5% to 2% of the sample. Sample: naive CD8+ T cells from PBMCs. Read against the paper, the sample's cell subset or site label means: CD45RA+CCR7+. The receptors come from a man younger than 30 in good health. Some clones in this sample may be carry-over from other donors' samples.

The chain is built from TRBV10-1 and TRBJ2-7; TRBD2 matches at 8 bases. Germline CDR1 and CDR2: WNHNN and SYGVQD (reference sequence). This CDR3 has 14 amino acids. V lost 6 bases, J lost 3 bases, and 7 bases stayed unmatched. CDR3 amino acids: CASSESGSVYEQYF. The CDR3 nucleotides are TGCGCCAGCAGCGAGAGCGGGAGTGTCTACGAGCAGTACTTC.

This clone was picked up one time. The chain combines TRBV5-8 with TRBJ1-4, with D possibly TRBD1 on 6 matching bases. Germline assignment: CDR1 SGHTS and CDR2 YDEGEE. The CDR3 covers 14 residues. V was cut by 2 bases and J by 3 bases, with 8 bases left in between. CDR3 loop: CASSLQGSNEKLFF. The CDR3 DNA reads as TGTGCCAGCAGCTTACAGGGTTCTAATGAAAAACTGTTTTTT. The whole variable domain, filled in from reference TRBV5-8 and TRBJ1-4, reads EAGVTQSPTHLIKTRGQQATLRCSPISGHTSVYWYQQALGLGLQFLLWYDEGEERNRGNFPPRFSGRQFPNYSSELNVNALELEDSALYLCASSLQGSNEKLFFGSGTQLSVL.

This clone was found a few times. The V and J genes are TRBV9 and TRBJ1-1; TRBD1 is a possible D gene (6 bases). The CDR3 has 14 residues. V was pared by 0 bases and J by 7 bases, with 13 bases between. CDR1 SGDLS and CDR2 YYNGEE come from the germline V gene. For the CDR3, the DNA is TGTGCCAGCAGCGTAGTGGGGGCCCACAATGAAGCTTTCTTT. The encoded protein is CASSVVGAHNEAFF.

The chain has TRBV5-5 and TRBJ2-7; 9 bases line up with TRBD2. The V gene's germline CDR1 is SGHKS and CDR2 YYEKEE (reference sequence). This CDR3 region has 15 residues. V lost 2 bases, J lost 4 bases, and 7 bases stayed unmatched. The CDR3 region is CASSFGGRAVYEQYF. The DNA of the CDR3 is TGTGCCAGCAGCTTTGGCGGGAGGGCCGTGTACGAGCAGTACTTC.

The V gene is TRBV5-6, the J gene TRBJ2-5, with 9 bases lining up with TRBD2. Trimming removed 0 bases from V and 5 bases from J; junction bases left unmatched: 14. This CDR3 comprises 18 residues. Germline CDR1 reads SGHDT; CDR2 reads YYEEEE. CDR3 amino acids: CASSLAPGGSGSDETQYF. The CDR3, as DNA: TGTGCCAGCAGCTTGGCCCCCGGGGGTAGCGGGAGCGATGAGACCCAGTACTTC.

V and J are TRBV6-1 and TRBJ2-2; a possible D gene is TRBD2 (6 bases). Trimming pared 4 bases from V and 0 bases from J, leaving 15 bases between. CDR3 length: 17 amino acids. In germline, CDR1 is MNHNS, CDR2 SASEGT. The CDR3 sequence is CASSGLQTRANTGELFF. The CDR3 coding sequence is TGTGCCAGCAGTGGACTCCAGACTAGGGCGAACACCGGGGAGCTGTTTTTT.

Concerning this clone itself: The same CDR3 is also encoded by other DNA sequences in this sample. The chain employs TRBV10-3 and TRBJ1-1, with a weak D call TRBD1 (5 bases). V was trimmed by 2 bases and J by 1 base, leaving 8 bases between them. Germline V CDR1 and CDR2: ENHRY, SYGVKD. CDR3 length: 14 amino acids. The CDR3 sequence is CAISEQGENTEAFF. The CDR3 DNA is TGTGCCATCAGTGAGCAGGGAGAGAACACTGAAGCTTTCTTT.

The chain couples TRBV27 to TRBJ2-7; D may be TRBD2 (5 bases). CDR1 and CDR2 from the germline V gene are MNHEY and SMNVEV (reference sequence). The V gene lost 7 bases and the J gene lost 6 bases, with 22 bases spanning the gap. This CDR3 region has 15 residues. The CDR3, as DNA: TGTGCCAGCACCCAGTGGCCCCGGGGTCCCTCCGAGCAGTACTTC. Its translation is CASTQWPRGPSEQYF.

The CDR3 nucleotides read TGTGCCAGCAGCTTACGGGCAGGGGGCAGCAATCAGCCCCAGCATTTT. This gives the protein CASSLRAGGSNQPQHF. The rearrangement links TRBV13 to TRBJ1-5, with 8 nucleotides matching TRBD1. The V segment lost 2 bases and the J segment 1 base; nucleotides outside the gene matches: 4. From germline, CDR1 is PRHDT and CDR2 FYEKMQ (reference sequence). This CDR3 has 16 amino acids.

The V call is TRBV7-3, the J call TRBJ2-1, with 9 bases that match TRBD1. CDR3 length: 19 amino acids. The germline gives CDR1 SGHTA, CDR2 FQGTGA. Germline trimming cut 4 bases from V and 4 bases from J; bases unmatched to any gene: 17. The CDR3 protein is CASSYAGTGNPKTYNEQFF. The CDR3 DNA reads as TGTGCCAGCAGCTACGCCGGGACAGGGAACCCAAAAACTTACAATGAGCAGTTCTTC.

As to this clone: Other nucleotide sequences in the sample specify the same CDR3. CDR3 loop: CASSSRQGGSYEQYF. Here the CDR3 DNA reads TGTGCCAGCAGTTCCCGACAGGGGGGCTCCTACGAGCAGTACTTC. This chain connects TRBV27 to TRBJ2-7; 9 nucleotides line up with TRBD1. There are 15 residues in the CDR3. CDR1 is MNHEY and CDR2 is SMNVEV in the germline V gene (reference sequence). The V gene end was trimmed by 4 bases and the J gene end by 0 bases; junction bases not matched to a gene: 4.

The gene calls are TRBV5-1 and TRBJ2-1; weak D call: TRBD2 (6 bases). Trimming took 3 bases from V and 2 from J, leaving 12 bases between them. CDR1 SGHRS and CDR2 YFSETQ come from the germline V gene. The CDR3 has 15 amino acids. CDR3 nucleotides: TGCGCCAGCAGCTCAGTAGCGGATACCTACAATGAGCAGTTCTTC. Protein product: CASSSVADTYNEQFF.

The V call is TRBV19, the J call TRBJ2-5; TRBD2 is a possible D gene (6 bases). With the DNA end fitting TRBJ2-7 better, the J assignment may be wrong. The CDR3 has 15 residues. Germline values: CDR1 LNHDA, CDR2 SQIVND (reference sequence). DNA for the CDR3: TGTGCCAGTAGTATAGAAGGCGGGGCGCGGTACGAGCAGTACTTC. Protein sequence: CASSIEGGARYEQYF.

The chain couples TRBV5-4 to TRBJ2-7, with TRBD2 identical over 10 bases. V gave up 1 base and J gave up 2 bases; unmatched junction bases: 12. This CDR3 has 18 amino acids. The germline CDR1 and CDR2 sequences are SGHNT and YYREEE (reference sequence). The CDR3 nucleotides are TGTGCCAGCAGCTTGAGTGTGCTAGCGGGAGAACTCCCCTACGAGCAGTACTTC. Encoded protein: CASSLSVLAGELPYEQYF.

CDR3 coding DNA: TGTGCCAGCAGAGACAGGAGCTACGAGCAGTACTTC. Translated, it gives CASRDRSYEQYF. J is TRBJ2-7 and V is TRBV2; a weak D match, TRBD1 (6 bases). V lost 6 bases, J lost 3 bases, and 9 bases lay in between. CDR1 is SNHLY and CDR2 is FYNNEI in the germline V gene. The CDR3 is 12 amino acids.

The rearrangement joins TRBV7-6 to TRBJ1-4, with D maybe TRBD1 (5 bases). The CDR3 loop spans 14 amino acids. Germline V gives CDR1 SGHVS, CDR2 FNYEAQ. Trimming took 3 bases from V and 7 from J, leaving 12 bases between them. The CDR3 nucleotides read TGTGCCAGCAGCTTGGGGGGGAATCTTGAAAAACTGTTTTTT. Encoded protein: CASSLGGNLEKLFF.

The J gene is TRBJ2-5, the V gene TRBV7-2; unclear D gene. The CDR3 extends over 15 amino acids. In germline, CDR1 is SGHTA, CDR2 FQGNSA. V was trimmed by 1 base and J by 2 bases, leaving 11 bases between them. The CDR3 DNA reads TGTGCCAGCAGCTTAGGTCCGATGGGGCAAGAGACCCAGTACTTC. It specifies CASSLGPMGQETQYF. The full variable domain, its missing parts supplied by reference TRBV7-2 and TRBJ2-5, is GAGVSQSPSNKVTEKGKDVELRCDPISGHTALYWYRQSLGQGLEFLIYFQGNSAPDKSGLPSDRFSAERTGGSVSTLTIQRTQQEDSAVYLCASSLGPMGQETQYFGPGTRLLVL.

The chain uses TRBV27 and TRBJ2-7, with D possibly TRBD1 on 6 matching bases. The V end lost 4 bases, the J end lost 3 bases, and 19 bases lay between the germline ends. CDR1 is MNHEY, CDR2 SMNVEV, per germline (reference sequence). The CDR3 covers 16 residues. The DNA of the CDR3 is TGTGCCAGCAGTTCCAATATTGGGACAAAGAACTACGAGCAGTACTTC. Translation: CASSSNIGTKNYEQYF.

This clone was detected only once. This chain links TRBV11-2 with TRBJ2-6; perhaps TRBD1 as D (5 bases). The V gene lost 6 bases and the J gene lost 2 bases, with 14 bases spanning the gap. Germline CDR1 reads SGHAT; CDR2 reads FQNNGV. CDR3 length equals 16 residues. The CDR3 region is CASRSFIGAGANVLTF. As DNA, the CDR3 is TGTGCCAGCAGATCATTCATAGGGGCTGGGGCCAACGTCCTGACTTTC.

V is TRBV5-1 and J is TRBJ1-2, with D unclear. CDR1 SGHRS and CDR2 YFSETQ come from the germline V gene. Trimming removed 5 bases at V and 4 bases at J, with 12 bases between. The CDR3 sequence is 13 residues long. The CDR3 sequence is CASRPDGSYGYTF. CDR3 DNA sequence: TGCGCCAGCAGACCCGACGGCTCCTATGGCTACACCTTC.

V is TRBV9 and J is TRBJ2-7, with D perhaps matching TRBD2 (7 bases). The CDR3 contains 15 residues. Germline CDR1 SGDLS, CDR2 YYNGEE. V lost 4 bases and J 3 bases, leaving 17 bases between the germline ends. CDR3 nucleotide sequence: TGTGCCAGCAGCCCCGAGGGGGACTACCGCTACGAGCAGTACTTC. Translated: CASSPEGDYRYEQYF.

A single count supports this clone. This chain uses TRBV7-9 with TRBJ2-7; the match to TRBD1 covers 10 bases. The CDR3 covers 18 residues. Germline V CDR1 and CDR2: SEHNR, FQNEAQ (reference sequence). After removal of 1 base from V and 4 bases from J, the junction contained 13 bases not matched to a gene. CDR3 nucleotide sequence: TGTGCCAGCAGCTTAGTGGGTAGGGACAGGGGATTTGATTACGAGCAGTACTTC. As protein: CASSLVGRDRGFDYEQYF.